This T cell receptor beta chain was recovered during a study of siplizumab effects on memory and regulatory T cells. Looked up from germline, CDR1 is MGHRA and CDR2 is YSYEKL. Deletions cut 4 bases from V and 6 bases from J, with 19 bases between. This CDR3 has 16 residues. Measured with immunoSEQ multiplex PCR; TCRdb has only the in-frame clones, and not every one. This sample has 85,000 or so clones, with roughly 94% found just once. Sample: CD8+ T cells sorted from blood. This chain uses TRBV4-1 with TRBJ2-1; weak D call: TRBD2 (7 bases). This receptor was obtained from a human donor in good health. CDR3 nucleotide sequence: TGCGCCAGCAGCCTAAACTCGGAGGGGGGGGCCAATGAGCAGTTCTTC. Translated: CASSLNSEGGANEQFF.